These 32 T cell receptor beta chains were sequenced from one sample in a study of T cells in Graves' hyperthyroidism and ophthalmopathy. Researchers amplified the TCR beta CDR3 regions from RNA transcripts. Researchers ran a first-round RT-PCR on the TCR CDR3 using the HTBI primer set. Each CDR3 protein gets one entry after TCRdb re-called the multiplex PCR reads with MiXCR. Of around 390,000 distinct CDR3 sequences listed, approximately 15% are singletons. Sequencing was done on a sample of blood. These receptors originate from a woman aged 25-40 years with Graves' ophthalmopathy.

The rearrangement uses TRBV20-1 and TRBJ1-2; the D gene is possibly TRBD1 (6 bases). CDR1 is DFQATT, CDR2 SNEGSKA, per germline (reference sequence). Between the trimmed V and J ends, which lost 3 bases and 6 bases, there was a span of 14 bases. The CDR3 loop spans 13 amino acids. The CDR3 coding sequence is TGCAGTGCTAGTGGGGGGCCCTTGGATGGCTACACCTTC. Translation gives CSASGGPLDGYTF.

At least ten counts were recorded for this clonotype. V is TRBV3-1 and J is TRBJ2-3; D is possibly TRBD2 (5 bases). The V and J ends lost 1 base and 6 bases respectively, with 11 bases between them. CDR1 is LGHDT and CDR2 is YNNKEL in the germline V gene (reference sequence). The CDR3 has 14 amino acids. The DNA of the CDR3 is TGTGCCAGCAGCCAAGGTGGTAGCGTCGATACGCAGTATTTT. Amino acids: CASSQGGSVDTQYF.

This clonotype was observed many times. The rearrangement uses TRBV11-2 and TRBJ2-1; D possibly corresponds to TRBD1 (6 bases). Trimming removed 5 bases at V and 7 bases at J, with 12 bases between. Per the germline V gene, CDR1 is SGHAT and CDR2 is FQNNGV. This CDR3 contains 13 residues. The CDR3 protein is CASSRDRYNEQFF. The CDR3 DNA follows: TGTGCCAGCAGCCGAGACAGGTATAATGAGCAGTTCTTC.

This chain joins TRBV19 and TRBJ1-2, with D possibly matching TRBD1 (5 bases). Per the germline V gene, CDR1 is LNHDA and CDR2 is SQIVND (reference sequence). V was trimmed by 10 bases and J by 7 bases, leaving 37 bases between them. The CDR3 has 19 amino acids. CDR3 DNA sequence: TGTGCCAATAGCCCCATATTTGAGATCCCGGGACCACTCTATGTTGGCTACACCTTC. Amino acid sequence: CANSPIFEIPGPLYVGYTF.

In its sample, this clonotype was seen many times. The V call is TRBV6-5, the J call TRBJ2-1; 7 positions match TRBD2. The germline V gene has CDR1 MNHEY and CDR2 SVGAGI. The CDR3 has 16 residues. With 2 bases clipped from V and 1 base from J, the junction kept 5 bases outside the gene matches. CDR3 residues: CASSYRASGSYNEQFF. The CDR3 nucleotides read TGTGCCAGCAGTTACCGGGCTAGCGGTTCCTACAATGAGCAGTTCTTC.

This clonotype was counted a few times. The CDR3, as DNA: TGTGCCACCAGTGATTTCGTAAGGGGGGGGTCGAACACCGGGGAGCTGTTTTTT. Protein sequence: CATSDFVRGGSNTGELFF. V is TRBV24-1 and J is TRBJ2-2; D perhaps matches TRBD2 (7 bases). Trimming took off 1 base at V and 0 bases at J, with 14 bases between the two ends. This CDR3 comprises 18 residues. CDR1 is KGHDR and CDR2 is SFDVKD in the germline V gene.

In DNA, the CDR3 is TGTGCCAGCTCACCACCCACAGGGTGGTGGAATGAGCAGTTCTTC. Translated, it gives CASSPPTGWWNEQFF. J is TRBJ2-1 and V is TRBV18; a weak D match, TRBD1 (6 bases). Germline V gene lookup returns CDR1 KGHSH and CDR2 LQKENI. The CDR3 loop spans 15 amino acids. Trimming shortened V by 0 bases and J by 7 bases, and 13 bases separated the two germline ends.

This clonotype was picked up many times. V and J are TRBV12-3 or TRBV12-4 and TRBJ1-2; no reliable D call. This CDR3 has 11 residues. V dropped 8 bases and J dropped 7 bases, with 11 bases sitting between them. The CDR3 protein is CASGRGSGYTF. The CDR3 DNA reads TGTGCCAGCGGTCGAGGGTCTGGCTACACCTTC.

There are many counts of this clonotype. The chain carries TRBV29-1 and TRBJ2-3; possible D gene TRBD2, 5 bases. This CDR3 comprises 14 residues. The germline gives CDR1 SQVTM, CDR2 ANQGSEA. The V end lost 4 bases, the J end lost 0 bases, and 11 bases lay between the germline ends. The CDR3 is CSVATGTSTDTQYF. CDR3 coding DNA: TGCAGCGTTGCTACGGGAACTAGCACAGATACGCAGTATTTT.

This clonotype was detected ten times or more. The genes are TRBV5-1 and TRBJ1-6; maybe TRBD1 (5 bases). V was cut by 2 bases and J by 10 bases, with 7 bases left in between. Germline CDR1 SGHRS, CDR2 YFSETQ. The CDR3 runs to 12 residues. The chain's CDR3 is CASSFQGSPLHF. In DNA form, the CDR3 reads TGCGCCAGCAGCTTTCAGGGATCACCCCTCCACTTT.

This clonotype was counted at least ten times. The rearrangement joins TRBV18 to TRBJ2-1; D ambiguous. CDR1 is KGHSH and CDR2 is LQKENI in the germline V gene. V lost 3 bases, J lost 7 bases, and 10 bases lay in between. This CDR3 contains 13 residues. The CDR3 protein is CASSPELRNEQFF. The CDR3, as DNA: TGTGCCAGCTCACCGGAATTGCGGAATGAGCAGTTCTTC.

This clonotype appeared many times. The V and J genes are TRBV3-1 and TRBJ1-2; D not certain. This CDR3 is 13 amino acids long. CDR1 is LGHDT and CDR2 is YNNKEL in the germline V gene (reference sequence). The V end lost 4 bases, the J end lost 7 bases, and 13 bases lay between the germline ends. DNA of the CDR3: TGTGCCAGCAGCCCCCTGGGGTCCGGTGGCTACACCTTC. Residues: CASSPLGSGGYTF.

This clonotype was observed a handful of times. This chain links TRBV7-2 with TRBJ1-4; D may be TRBD1 (6 bases). The CDR3 length is 14 residues. Germline CDR1 SGHTA, CDR2 FQGNSA. Trimming removed 4 bases at V and 5 bases at J, with 11 bases between. CDR3 nucleotide sequence: TGTGCCAGCAGCTCAAATACAGGGAATGAAAAACTGTTTTTT. Its translation: CASSSNTGNEKLFF.

As concerns this clonotype: This may come from a read error, since a much larger clone is one base off. The chain recombines TRBV5-6 with TRBJ2-7, with TRBD1 matching over 10 bases. Looked up from germline, CDR1 is SGHDT and CDR2 is YYEEEE. The CDR3 has 14 amino acids. CDR3 protein: CACSSGTGASEQYF. The CDR3 DNA reads as TGTGCCTGCAGCTCCGGGACAGGGGCAAGCGAGCAGTACTTC.

A remark on this clonotype: The germline gene is not matched at one end of the junction; a read error may be the cause. The chain recombines TRBV7-7 with TRBJ2-3, with 9 bases fitting TRBD2. The length of the CDR3 is 15 residues. Germline CDR1 is SSHAT and CDR2 is FNYEAQ (reference sequence). CDR3 sequence: CASSSGLAYTDTQYF. The CDR3 DNA follows: TGTGCTAGCAGCTCGGGACTAGCCTACACAGATACGCAGTATTTT.

This clonotype was seen ten or more times. This chain links TRBV20-1 with TRBJ2-7; 8 bases are a match to TRBD1. The CDR3 consists of 15 residues. Germline CDR1 and CDR2: DFQATT and SNEGSKA (reference sequence). The trim removed 0 bases at V and 3 bases at J, leaving 7 bases unmatched. The CDR3 sequence: CSARDTRGLFYEQYF. In DNA form, the CDR3 reads TGCAGTGCTAGAGATACCAGGGGGCTCTTCTACGAGCAGTACTTC.

The V gene is TRBV15, the J gene TRBJ2-2; D is perhaps TRBD2 (6 bases). The CDR3 runs 17 residues. V was cut by 4 bases and J by 5 bases, with 20 bases left in between. Germline V gene sequence: CDR1 LNHNV, CDR2 YYDKDF (reference sequence). CDR3 in DNA: TGTGCCACCAGCACCGTGGGGGGTGAAAGGAGGACCGGGGAGCTGTTTTTT. Encoded protein: CATSTVGGERRTGELFF.

The genes are TRBV20-1 and TRBJ2-5, with TRBD1 matching 8 bases. V dropped 6 bases and J dropped 1; count of bases not matched to a gene: 1. Germline V lookup: CDR1 DFQATT, CDR2 SNEGSKA (reference sequence). The CDR3 is made up of 12 amino acids. Here the CDR3 DNA reads TGCAGTGCCGGGACAGGCCAAGAGACCCAGTACTTC. It translates to CSAGTGQETQYF.

This clonotype appeared many times. J is TRBJ1-3 and V is TRBV20-1, with a weak D call TRBD1 (5 bases). V lost 2 bases and J 1 base, leaving 15 bases between the germline ends. Germline loops: CDR1 DFQATT, CDR2 SNEGSKA (reference sequence). The CDR3 has 16 residues. The CDR3 sequence is CSARRVRGKSGNTIYF. As DNA, the CDR3 is TGCAGTGCTAGACGCGTTCGGGGGAAGTCTGGAAACACCATATATTTT.

The CDR3 DNA reads TGCGCCAGCAGCCAAGACAGGGAGAAGCCCCAGCATTTT. It specifies CASSQDREKPQHF. The chain links TRBV4-1 to TRBJ1-5, with D perhaps TRBD1 (5 bases). The length of the CDR3 is 13 residues. The germline V and J ends were trimmed by 0 bases and 8 bases, with 8 bases remaining between them. CDR1 MGHRA and CDR2 YSYEKL come from the germline V gene.

This clonotype showed up many times. The gene calls are TRBV27 and TRBJ2-7; the match to TRBD2 covers 9 bases. V was clipped by 3 bases and J by 0 bases; unmatched bases: 3. Germline assignment: CDR1 MNHEY and CDR2 SMNVEV (reference sequence). The CDR3 sequence is 15 residues long. The CDR3 loop reads CASSFLSGSSYEQYF. The CDR3 DNA reads as TGTGCCAGCAGTTTCCTTAGCGGGAGCTCCTACGAGCAGTACTTC.

This sequence joins TRBV29-1 and TRBJ2-1; D is perhaps TRBD1 (6 bases). The CDR3 is made up of 17 amino acids. V was pared by 5 bases and J by 2 bases, with 22 bases between. CDR1 is SQVTM and CDR2 is ANQGSEA in the germline V gene. The CDR3 coding sequence is TGCAGCGTTAACCCCGTTGTGAGGGACACAACCTACAATGAGCAGTTCTTC. Its translation is CSVNPVVRDTTYNEQFF.

Of note for this clonotype: This may arise from a read error, as a much more abundant clone is one base away. The chain recombines TRBV6-1 with TRBJ2-7, with 9 bases matching TRBD1. Germline CDR1 is MNHNS and CDR2 is SASEGT. The CDR3 totals 14 residues. The CDR3 here is CAGSATGGSYEQYF. In DNA form, the CDR3 reads TGTGCCGGCAGTGCTACAGGGGGCTCATACGAGCAGTACTTC.

This clonotype was seen many times. The chain has TRBV19 and TRBJ2-2; the D is unclear. V lost 5 bases, J lost 6 bases, and 7 bases lay in between. Germline lookup yields CDR1 LNHDA and CDR2 SQIVND (reference sequence). CDR3 length: 12 residues. Here the CDR3 DNA reads TGTGCCAGTAGTCGTGTGCCCGGGGAGCTGTTTTTT. The encoded protein is CASSRVPGELFF.

This clonotype has just a few counts. This sequence joins TRBV27 and TRBJ2-7; D is perhaps TRBD2 (7 bases). Germline loops: CDR1 MNHEY, CDR2 SMNVEV (reference sequence). The CDR3 is 16 amino acids. Trimming removed 5 bases from V and 4 bases from J, with 21 bases in between. CDR3 region: CASSPSRGAKNYEQYF. The CDR3 nucleotides are TGTGCCAGCAGTCCGTCACGGGGGGCGAAAAATTACGAGCAGTACTTC.

This clonotype showed up many times. J is TRBJ2-7 and V is TRBV7-3; perhaps TRBD2 as D (5 bases). There are 15 residues in the CDR3. With 2 bases removed from V and 2 bases from J, the gap between germline ends came to 13 bases. The germline V gene has CDR1 SGHTA and CDR2 FQGTGA. The CDR3 bases are TGTGCCAGCAGCTTAGACAAAGGACTGGCCTACGAGCAGTACTTC. Protein sequence: CASSLDKGLAYEQYF.

This clonotype was picked up a small number of times. A much more abundant neighbour one base away suggests this may be a read error. The V gene is TRBV2, the J gene TRBJ2-1; D possibly corresponds to TRBD2 (6 bases). Per germline, CDR1 SNHLY and CDR2 FYNNEI. The CDR3 totals 14 residues. This CDR3 reads CANSENLAHNEQFF. CDR3 bases: TGTGCCAACAGTGAAAACCTAGCGCACAATGAGCAGTTCTTC. Complete variable domain (other parts from reference TRBV2 and TRBJ2-1): EPEVTQTPSHQVTQMGQEVILRCVPISNHLYFYWYRQILGQKVEFLVSFYNNEISEKSEIFDDQFSVERPDGSNFTLKIRSTKLEDSAMYFCANSENLAHNEQFFGPGTRLTVL.

This clonotype has a count of ten or more. The V call is TRBV20-1, the J call TRBJ1-5, with D perhaps matching TRBD1 (5 bases). Trimming stripped 4 bases from V and 7 bases from J, with 23 bases between. CDR1 and CDR2 (germline): DFQATT, SNEGSKA (reference sequence). CDR3 length: 16 residues. The CDR3 coding sequence is TGCAGTGCTATCCACAAGCCCGGGACTGGAGGCCAGCCCCAGCATTTT. Its protein product is CSAIHKPGTGGQPQHF.

This clonotype has a handful of counts. This may come from a read error, since a much larger clone is one base off. The chain couples TRBV2 to TRBJ2-7; 12 bases line up with TRBD2. The ends lost 10 bases at V and 1 base at J; junction bases unmatched: 5. Germline CDR1 reads SNHLY; CDR2 reads FYNNEI. CDR3 length equals 14 residues. CDR3 protein: CANQTSGGSYEQYF. As DNA, the CDR3 is TGTGCCAACCAGACTAGCGGGGGATCCTACGAGCAGTACTTC.

This clonotype was counted ten times or more. The gene calls are TRBV5-1 and TRBJ1-6; 9 positions match TRBD1. Germline CDR1 reads SGHRS; CDR2 reads YFSETQ. Unmatched junction bases numbered 22, after V lost 4 bases and J lost 8 bases. The CDR3 sequence is 20 residues long. CDR3 in amino acids: CASSPYPGQGLKERDSPLHF. CDR3 DNA: TGCGCCAGCAGCCCATACCCGGGACAGGGACTTAAGGAGAGGGATTCACCCCTCCACTTT.

This clonotype was seen at least ten times. The chain joins TRBV6-1 to TRBJ2-2; D remains ambiguous. The CDR3 length is 13 residues. The germline V and J ends were trimmed by 5 bases and 2 bases, with 6 bases remaining between them. CDR1 is MNHNS and CDR2 is SASEGT in the germline V gene. The CDR3 loop reads CASSHENTGELFF. The CDR3 region has the DNA TGTGCCAGCAGTCACGAAAACACCGGGGAGCTGTTTTTT.

This clonotype was detected many times. In nucleotides, the CDR3 is TGTGCCAGCAGCTTAGTGCAGTACCAAGAGACCCAGTACTTC. This codes for CASSLVQYQETQYF. This chain joins TRBV7-9 and TRBJ2-5; D unresolved. The germline V gene encodes CDR1 SEHNR and CDR2 FQNEAQ (reference sequence). V gave up 1 base and J gave up 0 bases, with 6 bases separating them. The CDR3 extends over 14 amino acids.